This T cell receptor (beta chain) originates from a study of early T cells in non-severe SARS-CoV-2 infection. Across the whole study: Whole-blood bulk RNA, unsorted, was sequenced, and chains were unpaired.

This clonotype occurred many times. Its antigen is not identified. Attachment of unique molecular identifiers was made to individual cDNA molecules. TCRdb called the 5' RACE reads again in MiXCR, with one record for every CDR3 protein. The table records tens of thousands of distinct CDR3 sequences, under 7.5% of them present only once. J was trimmed by 1 base and V by 6 bases; bases with no gene match: 3. The CDR3 runs 13 residues. Germline-derived CDR1 and CDR2 are DFQATT and SNEGSKA (reference sequence). Overall study findings and caveats: Private and CD4 specificities were missed by VDJdb matching, skewed to anti-spike CD8.

This receptor was identified in an adult who was a healthcare worker with PCR-confirmed SARS-CoV-2 infection or an uninfected control (not recorded which). This material consisted of whole blood, taken at baseline. The V call is TRBV20-1, the J call TRBJ2-3; the match to TRBD2 covers 8 bases. In DNA form, the CDR3 reads TGCAGTGCAAGCGGGGGAGGCACAGATACGCAGTATTTT. It encodes CSASGGGTDTQYF.